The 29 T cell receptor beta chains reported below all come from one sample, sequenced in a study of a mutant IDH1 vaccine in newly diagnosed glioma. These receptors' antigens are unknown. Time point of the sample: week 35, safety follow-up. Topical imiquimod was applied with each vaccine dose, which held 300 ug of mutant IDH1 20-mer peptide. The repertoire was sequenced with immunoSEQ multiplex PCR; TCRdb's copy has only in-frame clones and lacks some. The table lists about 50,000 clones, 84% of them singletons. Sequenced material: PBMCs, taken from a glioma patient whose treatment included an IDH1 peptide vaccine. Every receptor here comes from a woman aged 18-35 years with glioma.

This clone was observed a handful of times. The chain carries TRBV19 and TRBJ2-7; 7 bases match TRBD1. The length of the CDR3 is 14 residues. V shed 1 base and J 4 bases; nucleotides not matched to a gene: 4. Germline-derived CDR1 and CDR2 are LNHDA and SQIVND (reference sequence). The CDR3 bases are TGTGCCAGTAGTATAGTCAAGGGACAGTACGAGCAGTACTTC. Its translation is CASSIVKGQYEQYF. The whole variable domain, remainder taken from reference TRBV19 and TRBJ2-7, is DGGITQSPKYLFRKEGQNVTLSCEQNLNHDAMYWYRQDPGQGLRLIYYSQIVNDFQKGDIAEGYSVSREKKESFPLTVTSAQKNPTAFYLCASSIVKGQYEQYFGPGTRLTVT.

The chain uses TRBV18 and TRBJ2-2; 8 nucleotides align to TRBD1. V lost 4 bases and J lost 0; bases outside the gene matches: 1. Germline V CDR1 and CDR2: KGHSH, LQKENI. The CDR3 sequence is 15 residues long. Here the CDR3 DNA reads TGTGCCAGCTCACAGGGACAGGCGAACACCGGGGAGCTGTTTTTT. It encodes CASSQGQANTGELFF. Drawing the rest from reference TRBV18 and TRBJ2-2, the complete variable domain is NAGVMQNPRHLVRRRGQEARLRCSPMKGHSHVYWYRQLPEEGLKFMVYLQKENIIDESGMPKERFSAEFPKEGPSILRIQQVVRGDSAAYFCASSQGQANTGELFFGEGSRLTVL.

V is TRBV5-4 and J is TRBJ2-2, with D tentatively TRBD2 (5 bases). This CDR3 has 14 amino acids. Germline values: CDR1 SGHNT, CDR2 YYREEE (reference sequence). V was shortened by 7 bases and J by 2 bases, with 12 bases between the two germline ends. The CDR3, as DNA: TGTGCCAGCCGAGGGAGACCAAACACCGGGGAGCTGTTTTTT. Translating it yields CASRGRPNTGELFF.

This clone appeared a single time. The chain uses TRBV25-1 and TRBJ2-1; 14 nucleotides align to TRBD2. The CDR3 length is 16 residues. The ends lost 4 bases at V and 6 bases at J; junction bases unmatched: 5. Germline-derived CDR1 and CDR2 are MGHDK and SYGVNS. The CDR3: CASSGYGTSGSNEQFF. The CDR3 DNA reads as TGTGCCAGCAGTGGGTACGGGACTAGCGGGAGCAATGAGCAGTTCTTC.

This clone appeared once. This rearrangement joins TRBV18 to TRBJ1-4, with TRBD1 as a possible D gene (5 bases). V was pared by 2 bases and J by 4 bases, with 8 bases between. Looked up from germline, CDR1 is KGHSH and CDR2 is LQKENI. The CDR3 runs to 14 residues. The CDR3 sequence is CASSPGQNNEKLFF. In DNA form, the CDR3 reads TGTGCCAGCTCACCAGGACAAAATAATGAAAAACTGTTTTTT.

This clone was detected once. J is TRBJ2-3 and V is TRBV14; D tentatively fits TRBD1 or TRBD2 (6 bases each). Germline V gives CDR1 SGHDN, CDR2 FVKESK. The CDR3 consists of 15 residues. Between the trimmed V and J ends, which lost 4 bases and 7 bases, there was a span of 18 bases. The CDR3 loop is CASSPRGGPLHTQYF. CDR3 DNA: TGTGCCAGCAGCCCAAGAGGGGGGCCCCTACATACGCAGTATTTT.

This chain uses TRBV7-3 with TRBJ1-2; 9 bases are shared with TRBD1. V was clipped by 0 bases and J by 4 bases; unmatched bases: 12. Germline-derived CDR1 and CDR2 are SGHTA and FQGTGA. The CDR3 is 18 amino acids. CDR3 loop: CASSLTPGTGLSSYGYTF. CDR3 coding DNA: TGTGCCAGCAGCTTAACCCCCGGGACAGGGTTGTCAAGCTATGGCTACACCTTC.

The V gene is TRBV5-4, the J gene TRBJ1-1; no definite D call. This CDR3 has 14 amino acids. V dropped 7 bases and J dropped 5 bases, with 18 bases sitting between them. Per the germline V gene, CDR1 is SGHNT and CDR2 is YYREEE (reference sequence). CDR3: CASESGQPGTEAFF. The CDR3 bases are TGTGCCAGCGAGAGTGGTCAGCCGGGAACTGAAGCTTTCTTT.

CDR3 bases: TGTGCCAGCAGTAGGATCAGGACAGGGGAGCTGTTTTTT. This encodes CASSRIRTGELFF. V and J are TRBV27 and TRBJ2-2; D is perhaps TRBD1 (5 bases). Germline V gene lookup returns CDR1 MNHEY and CDR2 SMNVEV (reference sequence). V lost 5 bases and J 8 bases, leaving 12 bases between the germline ends. The CDR3 has 13 residues.

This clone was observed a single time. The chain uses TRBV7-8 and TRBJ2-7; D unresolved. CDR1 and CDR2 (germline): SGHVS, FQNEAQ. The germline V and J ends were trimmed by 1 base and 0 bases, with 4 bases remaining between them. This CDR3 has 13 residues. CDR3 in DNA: TGTGCCAGCAGCTTAGGGTTCTCCTACGAGCAGTACTTC. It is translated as CASSLGFSYEQYF.

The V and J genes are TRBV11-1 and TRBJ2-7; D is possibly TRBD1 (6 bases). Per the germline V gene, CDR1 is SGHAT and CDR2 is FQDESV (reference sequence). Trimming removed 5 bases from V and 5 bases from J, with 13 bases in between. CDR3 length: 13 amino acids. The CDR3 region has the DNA TGTGCCAGCAGCCCCTGGACAGAAGACGAGCAGTACTTC. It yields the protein CASSPWTEDEQYF.

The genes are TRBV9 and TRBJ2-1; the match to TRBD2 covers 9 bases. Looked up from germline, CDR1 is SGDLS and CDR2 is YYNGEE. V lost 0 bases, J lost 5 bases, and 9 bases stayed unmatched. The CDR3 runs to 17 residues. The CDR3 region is CASSVGDSGGVHNEQFF. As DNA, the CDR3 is TGTGCCAGCAGCGTAGGGGATAGCGGGGGTGTCCACAATGAGCAGTTCTTC.

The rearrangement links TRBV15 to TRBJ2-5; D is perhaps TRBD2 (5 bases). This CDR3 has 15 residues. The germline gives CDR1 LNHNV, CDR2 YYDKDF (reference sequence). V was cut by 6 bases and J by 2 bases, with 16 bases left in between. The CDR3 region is CATSPRVSGQETQYF. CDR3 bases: TGTGCCACCAGTCCGAGGGTGTCAGGTCAAGAGACCCAGTACTTC.

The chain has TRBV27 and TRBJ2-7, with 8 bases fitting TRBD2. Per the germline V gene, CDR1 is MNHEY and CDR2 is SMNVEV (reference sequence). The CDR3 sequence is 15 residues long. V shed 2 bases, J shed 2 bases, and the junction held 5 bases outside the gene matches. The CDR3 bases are TGTGCCAGCAGTTTAGCGGGAGGCCCCCCCTACGAGCAGTACTTC. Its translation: CASSLAGGPPYEQYF.

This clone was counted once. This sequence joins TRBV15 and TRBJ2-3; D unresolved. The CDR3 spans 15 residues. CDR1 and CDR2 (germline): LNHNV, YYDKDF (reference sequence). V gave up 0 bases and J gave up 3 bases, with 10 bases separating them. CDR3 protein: CATSRDEKATDTQYF. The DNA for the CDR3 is TGTGCCACCAGCAGAGATGAGAAAGCAACAGATACGCAGTATTTT.

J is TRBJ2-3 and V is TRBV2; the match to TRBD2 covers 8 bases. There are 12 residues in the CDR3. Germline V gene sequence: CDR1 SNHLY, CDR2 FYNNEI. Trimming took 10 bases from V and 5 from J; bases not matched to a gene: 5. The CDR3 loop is CAIRGGIDTQYF. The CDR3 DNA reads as TGTGCCATCCGCGGGGGGATAGATACGCAGTATTTT. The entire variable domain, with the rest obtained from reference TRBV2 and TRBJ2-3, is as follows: EPEVTQTPSHQVTQMGQEVILRCVPISNHLYFYWYRQILGQKVEFLVSFYNNEISEKSEIFDDQFSVERPDGSNFTLKIRSTKLEDSAMYFCAIRGGIDTQYFGPGTRLTVL.

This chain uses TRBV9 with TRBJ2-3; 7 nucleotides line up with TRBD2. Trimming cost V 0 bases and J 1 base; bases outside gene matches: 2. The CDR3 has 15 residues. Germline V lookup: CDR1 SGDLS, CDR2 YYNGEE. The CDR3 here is CASSVARGGTDTQYF. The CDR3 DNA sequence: TGTGCCAGCAGCGTAGCTCGGGGGGGCACAGATACGCAGTATTTT.

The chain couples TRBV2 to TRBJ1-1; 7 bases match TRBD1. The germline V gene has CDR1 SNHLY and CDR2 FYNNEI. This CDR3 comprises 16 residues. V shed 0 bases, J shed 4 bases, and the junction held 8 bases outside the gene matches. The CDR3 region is CASSEAGGVGTTEAFF. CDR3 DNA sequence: TGTGCCAGCAGTGAAGCAGGGGGCGTAGGGACCACTGAAGCTTTCTTT.

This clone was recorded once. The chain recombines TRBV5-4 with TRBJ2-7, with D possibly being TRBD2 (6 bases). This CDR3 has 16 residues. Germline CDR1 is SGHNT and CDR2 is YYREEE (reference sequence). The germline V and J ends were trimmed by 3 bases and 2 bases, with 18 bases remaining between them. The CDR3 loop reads CASSSPGRDPTYEQYF. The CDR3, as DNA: TGTGCCAGCAGCTCCCCCGGGCGGGATCCTACCTACGAGCAGTACTTC.

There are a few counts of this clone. CDR3 sequence: CASSLEGPYTEAFF. In nucleotides, the CDR3 is TGTGCCAGCAGCTTAGAGGGCCCGTACACTGAAGCTTTCTTT. V and J are TRBV7-9 and TRBJ1-1; D is unresolved. The CDR3 has 14 amino acids. Germline V gene lookup returns CDR1 SEHNR and CDR2 FQNEAQ (reference sequence). With 1 base removed from V and 3 bases from J, the gap between germline ends came to 9 bases.

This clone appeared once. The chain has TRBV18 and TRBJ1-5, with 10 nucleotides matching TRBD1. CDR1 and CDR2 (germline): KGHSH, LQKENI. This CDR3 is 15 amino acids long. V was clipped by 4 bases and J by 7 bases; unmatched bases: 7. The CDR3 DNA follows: TGTGCCAGCTCACGCCCGGGACAGGGGAGACAGCCCCAGCATTTT. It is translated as CASSRPGQGRQPQHF.

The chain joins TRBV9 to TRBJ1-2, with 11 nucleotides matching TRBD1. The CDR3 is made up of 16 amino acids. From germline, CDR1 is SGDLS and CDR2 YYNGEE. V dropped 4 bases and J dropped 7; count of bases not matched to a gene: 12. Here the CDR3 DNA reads TGTGCCAGCAGCACAACCTCGGACAGGGGGCGCGGTGGCTACACCTTC. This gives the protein CASSTTSDRGRGGYTF.

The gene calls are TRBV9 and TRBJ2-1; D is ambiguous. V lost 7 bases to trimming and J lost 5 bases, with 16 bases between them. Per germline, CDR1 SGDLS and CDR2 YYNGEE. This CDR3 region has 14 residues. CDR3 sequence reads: CASQLGVRNNEQFF. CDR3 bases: TGTGCCAGCCAGCTTGGGGTGAGAAACAATGAGCAGTTCTTC.

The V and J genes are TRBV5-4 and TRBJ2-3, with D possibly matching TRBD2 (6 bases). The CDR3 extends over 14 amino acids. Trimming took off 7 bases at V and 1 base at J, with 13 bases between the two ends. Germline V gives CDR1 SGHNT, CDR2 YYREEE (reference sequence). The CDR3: CASGRELGTDTQYF. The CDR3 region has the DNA TGTGCCAGCGGGCGGGAATTGGGCACAGATACGCAGTATTTT.

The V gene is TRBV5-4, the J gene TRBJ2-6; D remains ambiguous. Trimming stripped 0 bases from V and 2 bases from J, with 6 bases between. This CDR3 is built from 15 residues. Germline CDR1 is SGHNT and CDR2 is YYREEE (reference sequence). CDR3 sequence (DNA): TGTGCCAGCAGCTTGGAGCTAGCTGGGGCCAACGTCCTGACTTTC. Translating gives CASSLELAGANVLTF.

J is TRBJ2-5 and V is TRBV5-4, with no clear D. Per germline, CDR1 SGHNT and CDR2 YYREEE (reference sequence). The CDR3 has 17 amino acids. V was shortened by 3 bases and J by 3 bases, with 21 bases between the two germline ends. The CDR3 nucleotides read TGTGCCAGCAGCTCAAGGAGATCAGAGGTCTCCAAAGAGACCCAGTACTTC. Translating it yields CASSSRRSEVSKETQYF.

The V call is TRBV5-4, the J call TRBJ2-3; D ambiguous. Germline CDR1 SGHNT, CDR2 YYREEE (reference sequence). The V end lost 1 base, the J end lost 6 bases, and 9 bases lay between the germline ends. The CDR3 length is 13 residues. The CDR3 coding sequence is TGTGCCAGCAGCTTGTATTACTCCGATACGCAGTATTTT. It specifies CASSLYYSDTQYF.

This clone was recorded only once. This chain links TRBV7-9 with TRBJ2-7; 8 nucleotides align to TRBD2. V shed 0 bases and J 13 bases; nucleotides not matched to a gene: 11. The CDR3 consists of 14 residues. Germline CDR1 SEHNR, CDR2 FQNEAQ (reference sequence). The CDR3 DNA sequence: TGTGCCAGCAGCTTAGCGTGGGCTAGCGGGCATTACTACTTC. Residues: CASSLAWASGHYYF.

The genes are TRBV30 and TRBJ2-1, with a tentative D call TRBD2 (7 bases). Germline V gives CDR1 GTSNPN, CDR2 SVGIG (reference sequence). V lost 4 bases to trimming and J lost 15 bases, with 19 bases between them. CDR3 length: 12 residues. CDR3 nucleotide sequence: TGTGCCTGGAAGGAAGGGGGAGGGACGCCGTTCTTC. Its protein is CAWKEGGGTPFF. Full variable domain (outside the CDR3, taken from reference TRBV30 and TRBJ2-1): SQTIHQWPATLVQPVGSPLSLECTVEGTSNPNLYWYRQAAGRGLQLLFYSVGIGQISSEVPQNLSASRPQDRQFILSSKKLLLSDSGFYLCAWKEGGGTPFFGPGTRLTVL.